This TCR beta chain is from a study of response to subunit inactivated influenza vaccine. TCRdb analysed the RT-PCR reads with MiXCR anew, one entry per CDR3 protein. The repertoire holds 550,000 to 800,000 distinct CDR3 sequences, with more than 15% as singletons. This CDR3 region has 17 residues. V was clipped by 0 bases and J by 7 bases; unmatched bases: 11. The germline CDR1 and CDR2 sequences are LGHNA and YNFKEQ. Overall study results and limits: Researchers suggested that each seasonal influenza vaccination recruits few new T cells.

In the case of this clonotype: The antigen is unknown.

The chain carries TRBV4-2 and TRBJ1-4, with TRBD1 identical over 7 bases. This sequence originates from a man aged 50 to 60 who received an inactivated influenza vaccine. The sequences come from PBMCs from blood, collected 11 to 12 days after vaccination. This chain's CDR3 is CASSQDELDRFTEKLFF. The CDR3 nucleotides read TGTGCCAGCAGCCAAGATGAATTGGACAGGTTCACTGAAAAACTGTTTTTT.